Presented here are 6 T cell receptor beta chains from one specimen sequenced in a study of CD4 and CD8 cells across lung adenocarcinoma regions. TCRdb re-derived calls from the PCR reads in MiXCR, one entry per CDR3 protein. The top ten clones hold around 19% of a sample with some 8,400 distinct CDR3 sequences, 45% to 60% of them seen once. Sequenced input: CD8+ T cells from the center of a lung tumor. The receptors here all came from a female donor with lung adenocarcinoma. The CD4 and CD8 labels of this study may be unreliable.

With regard to this clonotype: The DNA is omitted, as the CDR3 cannot be located on it reliably, and the CDR3 follows TCRdb's listing. CDR3: CASSLVMGWSNYGYTF. This chain connects TRBV28 to TRBJ1-2. Germline lookup yields CDR1 MDHEN and CDR2 SYDVKM. The CDR3 is 16 residues long, counting both termini.

The table lists this clonotype with a few counts. One end of the junction is discordant with germline, which a read error may explain. V and J are TRBV7-2 and TRBJ2-4; weak D call: TRBD2 (6 bases). Germline lookup yields CDR1 SGHTA and CDR2 FQGNSA. The CDR3 spans 11 residues. CDR3 DNA sequence: TGTGGGGGCCTTGCGGGGAACATCCAGTACTTC. This sequence encodes CGGLAGNIQYF.

Points on this clonotype: The germline gene is not matched at one end of the junction; a read error may be the cause. This rearrangement joins TRBV7-2 to TRBJ2-1; D may be TRBD1 or TRBD2 (6 bases each). The CDR3 length is 14 residues. Germline assignment: CDR1 SGHTA and CDR2 FQGNSA. CDR3 loop: CARTGGRDPETQYF. In DNA form, the CDR3 reads TGTGCGAGGACCGGGGGCCGTGACCCAGAGACGCAGTATTTC.

Of note for this clonotype: A read error may produce the germline difference seen at one junction end. The chain links TRBV5-4 to TRBJ2-4; D is possibly TRBD2 (7 bases). The germline V gene has CDR1 SGHNT and CDR2 YYREEE (reference sequence). This CDR3 is built from 14 residues. The CDR3 reads CGSTGAGATDMQYF. CDR3 bases: TGCGGCAGCACGGGGGCGGGAGCCACAGATATGCAGTACTTC.

By its share, this clonotype is medium-sized (0.01 to 0.1%). V usage is TRBV27 and J usage is TRBJ2-1, with D unresolved. The germline V gene has CDR1 MNHEY and CDR2 SMNVEV (reference sequence). The CDR3 has 11 residues. V was trimmed by 4 bases and J by 10 bases, leaving 8 bases between them. The CDR3 nucleotides are TGTGCCAGCAGTTACTCCTACGAGCAGTTCTTC. Amino acids: CASSYSYEQFF.

A word on this clonotype: The junction shows a germline mismatch at one end, possibly a read error. The chain carries TRBV25-1 and TRBJ2-4; either TRBD1 or TRBD2 may fit D (5 bases each). This CDR3 spans 14 amino acids. Looked up from germline, CDR1 is MGHDK and CDR2 is SYGVNS. CDR3 DNA: TGTCCCAGCACGGGGCTGGGTGCCAAAGATACGCAGTACTTC. Translation: CPSTGLGAKDTQYF.